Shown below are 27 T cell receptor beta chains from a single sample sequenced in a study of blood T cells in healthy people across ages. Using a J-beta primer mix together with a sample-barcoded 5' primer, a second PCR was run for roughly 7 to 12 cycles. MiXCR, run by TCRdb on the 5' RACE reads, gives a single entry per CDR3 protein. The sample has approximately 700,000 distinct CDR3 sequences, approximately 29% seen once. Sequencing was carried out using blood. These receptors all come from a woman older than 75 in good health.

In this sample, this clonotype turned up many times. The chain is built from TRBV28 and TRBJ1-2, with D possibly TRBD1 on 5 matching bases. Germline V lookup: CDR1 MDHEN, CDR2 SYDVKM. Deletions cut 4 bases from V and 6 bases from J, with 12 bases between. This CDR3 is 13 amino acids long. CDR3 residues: CASSSLQDHGYTF. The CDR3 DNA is TGTGCCAGCAGTTCCCTACAGGACCATGGCTACACCTTC.

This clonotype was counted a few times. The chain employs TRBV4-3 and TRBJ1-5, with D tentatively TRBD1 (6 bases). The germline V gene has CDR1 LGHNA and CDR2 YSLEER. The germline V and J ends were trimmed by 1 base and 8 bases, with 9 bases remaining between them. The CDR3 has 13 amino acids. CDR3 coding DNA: TGCGCCAGCAGCCAAGCATACAGGGAGCCCCAGCATTTT. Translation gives CASSQAYREPQHF.

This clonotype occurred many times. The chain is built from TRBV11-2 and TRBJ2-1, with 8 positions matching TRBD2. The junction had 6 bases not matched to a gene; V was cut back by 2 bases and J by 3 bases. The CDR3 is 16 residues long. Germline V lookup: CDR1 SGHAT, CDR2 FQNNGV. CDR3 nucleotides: TGTGCCAGCAGCTTAAAAGTAGCGGGGTTCTACAATGAGCAGTTCTTC. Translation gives CASSLKVAGFYNEQFF.

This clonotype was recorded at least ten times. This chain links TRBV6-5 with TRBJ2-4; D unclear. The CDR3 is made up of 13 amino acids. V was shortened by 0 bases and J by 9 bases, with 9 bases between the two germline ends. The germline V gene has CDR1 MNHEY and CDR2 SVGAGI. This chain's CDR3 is CASSYSPLGIQYF. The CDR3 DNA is TGTGCCAGCAGTTACTCGCCCTTAGGCATTCAGTACTTC.

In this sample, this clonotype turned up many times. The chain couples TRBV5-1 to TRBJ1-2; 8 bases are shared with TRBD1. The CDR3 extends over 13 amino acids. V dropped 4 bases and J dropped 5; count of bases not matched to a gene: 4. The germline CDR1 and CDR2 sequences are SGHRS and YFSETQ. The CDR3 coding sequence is TGCGCCAGCAGCCCGGGACAGGCGTATGGCTACACCTTC. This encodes CASSPGQAYGYTF.

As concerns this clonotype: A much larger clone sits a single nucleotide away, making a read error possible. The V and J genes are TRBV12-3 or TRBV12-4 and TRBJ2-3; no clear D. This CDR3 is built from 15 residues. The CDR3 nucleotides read TGTGCCAGCAGTTTACGGCTCGGTAGCACAGATACGGAGTATTTT. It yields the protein CASSLRLGSTDTEYF.

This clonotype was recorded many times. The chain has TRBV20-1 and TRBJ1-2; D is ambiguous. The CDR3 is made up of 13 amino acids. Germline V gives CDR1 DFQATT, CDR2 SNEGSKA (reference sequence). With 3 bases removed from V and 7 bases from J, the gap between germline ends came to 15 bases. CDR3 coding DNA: TGCAGTGCTAGCACGAGGGAATGGGGTGGCTACACCTTC. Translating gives CSASTREWGGYTF.

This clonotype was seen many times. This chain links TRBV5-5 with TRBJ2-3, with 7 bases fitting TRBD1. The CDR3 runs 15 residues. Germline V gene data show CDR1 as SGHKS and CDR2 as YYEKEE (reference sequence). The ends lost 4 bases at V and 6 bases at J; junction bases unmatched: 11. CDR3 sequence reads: CASSEPGQSTDTQYF. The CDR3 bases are TGTGCCAGCAGCGAACCGGGACAGTCCACGGATACGCAGTATTTT.

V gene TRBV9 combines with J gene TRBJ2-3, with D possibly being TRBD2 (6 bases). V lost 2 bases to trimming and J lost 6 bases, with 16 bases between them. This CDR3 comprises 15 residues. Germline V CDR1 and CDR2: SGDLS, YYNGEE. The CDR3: CASSVGPGDGDTQYF. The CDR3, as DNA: TGTGCCAGCAGCGTGGGGCCGGGGGATGGGGATACGCAGTATTTT.

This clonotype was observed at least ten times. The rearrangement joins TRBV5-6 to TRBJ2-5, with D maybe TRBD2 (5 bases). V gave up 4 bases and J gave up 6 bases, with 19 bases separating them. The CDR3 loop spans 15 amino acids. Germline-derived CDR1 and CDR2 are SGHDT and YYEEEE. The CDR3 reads CASSLWVGERKTQYF. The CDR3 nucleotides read TGTGCCAGCAGCCTGTGGGTCGGGGAAAGAAAGACCCAGTACTTC.

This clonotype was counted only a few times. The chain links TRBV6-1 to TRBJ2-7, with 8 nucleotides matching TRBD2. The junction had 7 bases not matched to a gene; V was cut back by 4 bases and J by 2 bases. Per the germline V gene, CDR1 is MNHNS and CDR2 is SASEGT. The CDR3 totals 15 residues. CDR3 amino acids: CASSAREAGAYEQYF. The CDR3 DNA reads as TGTGCCAGCAGTGCCCGGGAAGCGGGGGCCTACGAGCAGTACTTC.

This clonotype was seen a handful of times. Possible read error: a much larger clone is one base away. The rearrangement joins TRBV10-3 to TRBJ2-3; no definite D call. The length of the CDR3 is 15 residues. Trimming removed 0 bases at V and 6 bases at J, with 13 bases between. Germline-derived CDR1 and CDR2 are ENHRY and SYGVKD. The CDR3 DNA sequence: TGTGCCATCAGTGAGTCACCGGGTCGTTACGATACGCAGTATTTT. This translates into CAISESPGRYDTQYF.

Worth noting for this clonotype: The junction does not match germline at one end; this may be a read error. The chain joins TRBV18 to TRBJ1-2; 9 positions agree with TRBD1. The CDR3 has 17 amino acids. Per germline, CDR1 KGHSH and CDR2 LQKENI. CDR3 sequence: CASSPQKFGQGFYDYTF. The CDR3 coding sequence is TGTGCCAGCTCACCACAAAAATTCGGACAGGGGTTCTATGACTACACCTTC.

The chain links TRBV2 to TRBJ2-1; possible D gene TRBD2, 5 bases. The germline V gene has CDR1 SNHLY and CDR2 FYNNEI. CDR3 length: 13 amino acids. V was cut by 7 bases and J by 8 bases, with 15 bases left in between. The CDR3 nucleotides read TGTGCCAGCACCCGACTCGAGGGCCATGAGCAGTTCTTC. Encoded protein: CASTRLEGHEQFF.

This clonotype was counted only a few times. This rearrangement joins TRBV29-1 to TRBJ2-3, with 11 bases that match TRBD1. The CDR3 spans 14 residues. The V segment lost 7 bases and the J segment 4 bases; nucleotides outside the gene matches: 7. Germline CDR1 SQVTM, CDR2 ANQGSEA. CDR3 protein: CSAGRTGGADTQYF. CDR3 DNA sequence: TGCAGCGCCGGTCGGACAGGGGGCGCAGATACGCAGTATTTT.

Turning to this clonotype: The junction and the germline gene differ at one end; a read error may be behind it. The CDR3 protein is CASSPKGGSGTYNSPPHF. In DNA, the CDR3 is TGTGCCAGCTCACCGAAGGGGGGATCGGGAACCTATAATTCACCCCCCCACTTT. The chain couples TRBV18 to TRBJ1-6, with D perhaps TRBD1 (6 bases). CDR3 length: 18 amino acids. Germline V gene data show CDR1 as KGHSH and CDR2 as LQKENI.

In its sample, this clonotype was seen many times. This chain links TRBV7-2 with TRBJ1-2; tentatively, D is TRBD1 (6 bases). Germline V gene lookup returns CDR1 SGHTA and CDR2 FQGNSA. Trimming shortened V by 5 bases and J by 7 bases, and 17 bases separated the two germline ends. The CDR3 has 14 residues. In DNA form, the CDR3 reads TGTGCCAGCAGCCCCGGGCCAGGGGATTTTGGCTACACCTTC. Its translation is CASSPGPGDFGYTF.

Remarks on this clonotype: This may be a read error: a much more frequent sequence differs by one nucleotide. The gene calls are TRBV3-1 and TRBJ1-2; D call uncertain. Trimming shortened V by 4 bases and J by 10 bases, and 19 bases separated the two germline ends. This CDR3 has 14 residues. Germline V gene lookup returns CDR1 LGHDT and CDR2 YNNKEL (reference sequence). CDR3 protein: CASSPRHRRAFYTF. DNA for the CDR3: TGTGCCAGCAGCCCTCGACACAGAAGGGCCTTCTACACCTTC.

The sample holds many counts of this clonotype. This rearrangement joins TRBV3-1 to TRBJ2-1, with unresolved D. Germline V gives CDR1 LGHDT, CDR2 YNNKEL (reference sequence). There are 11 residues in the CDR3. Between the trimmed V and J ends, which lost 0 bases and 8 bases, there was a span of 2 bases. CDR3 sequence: CASSQEDEQFF. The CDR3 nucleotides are TGTGCCAGCAGCCAAGAGGATGAGCAGTTCTTC.

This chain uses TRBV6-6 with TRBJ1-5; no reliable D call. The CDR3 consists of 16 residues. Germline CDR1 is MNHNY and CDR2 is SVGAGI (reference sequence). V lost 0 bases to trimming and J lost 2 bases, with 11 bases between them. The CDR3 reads CASSYSNRAGNQPQHF. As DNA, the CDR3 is TGTGCCAGCAGTTACTCGAACAGAGCAGGCAATCAGCCCCAGCATTTT.

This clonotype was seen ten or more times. The CDR3 spells CAIRGQMNTEAFF. The CDR3 nucleotides are TGTGCCATCCGGGGACAGATGAACACTGAAGCTTTCTTT. The rearrangement uses TRBV10-3 and TRBJ1-1; 7 bases line up with TRBD1. V gave up 8 bases and J gave up 0 bases; unmatched junction bases: 3. Germline lookup yields CDR1 ENHRY and CDR2 SYGVKD. The CDR3 spans 13 residues.

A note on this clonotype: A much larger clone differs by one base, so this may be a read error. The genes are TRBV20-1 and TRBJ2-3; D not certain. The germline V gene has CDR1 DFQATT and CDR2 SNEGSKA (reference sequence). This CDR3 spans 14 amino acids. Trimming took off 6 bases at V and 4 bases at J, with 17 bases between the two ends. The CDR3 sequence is CSAREACFADTQYF. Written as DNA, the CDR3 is TGCAGTGCCCGAGAGGCTTGTTTCGCAGATACGCAGTATTTT.

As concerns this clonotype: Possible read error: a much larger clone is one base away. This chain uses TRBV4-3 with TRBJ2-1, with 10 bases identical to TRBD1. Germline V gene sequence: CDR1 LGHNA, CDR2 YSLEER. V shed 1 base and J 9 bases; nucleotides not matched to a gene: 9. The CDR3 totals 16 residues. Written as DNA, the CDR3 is TGCGCCAGCAGCCAAGGGGGACAGGGGTCTGATCGTGAGCAGTTCTTC. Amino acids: CASSQGGQGSDREQFF.

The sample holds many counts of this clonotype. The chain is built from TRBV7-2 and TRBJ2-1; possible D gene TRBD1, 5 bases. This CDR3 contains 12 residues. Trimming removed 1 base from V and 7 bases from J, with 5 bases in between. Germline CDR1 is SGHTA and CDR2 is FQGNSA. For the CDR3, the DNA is TGTGCCAGCAGCTTAGACAGGAATGAGCAGTTCTTC. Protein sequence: CASSLDRNEQFF. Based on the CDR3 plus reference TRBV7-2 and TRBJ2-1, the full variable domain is GAGVSQSPSNKVTEKGKDVELRCDPISGHTALYWYRQSLGQGLEFLIYFQGNSAPDKSGLPSDRFSAERTGGSVSTLTIQRTQQEDSAVYLCASSLDRNEQFFGPGTRLTVL.

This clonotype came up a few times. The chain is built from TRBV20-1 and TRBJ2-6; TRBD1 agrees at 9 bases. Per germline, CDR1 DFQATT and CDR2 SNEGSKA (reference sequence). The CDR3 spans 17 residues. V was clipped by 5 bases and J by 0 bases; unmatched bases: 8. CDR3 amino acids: CSAGVQGADSGANVLTF. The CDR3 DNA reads TGCAGTGCTGGAGTACAGGGGGCGGACTCTGGGGCCAACGTCCTGACTTTC.

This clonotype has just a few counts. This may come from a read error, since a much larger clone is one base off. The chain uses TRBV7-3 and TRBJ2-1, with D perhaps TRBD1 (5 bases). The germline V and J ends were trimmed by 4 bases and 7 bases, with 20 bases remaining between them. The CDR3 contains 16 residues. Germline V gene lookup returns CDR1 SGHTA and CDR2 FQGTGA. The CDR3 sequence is CASSSSGWLMGNEQFF. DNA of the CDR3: TGTGCCAGCAGCTCATCAGGGTGGCTAATGGGTAATGAGCAGTTCTTC.

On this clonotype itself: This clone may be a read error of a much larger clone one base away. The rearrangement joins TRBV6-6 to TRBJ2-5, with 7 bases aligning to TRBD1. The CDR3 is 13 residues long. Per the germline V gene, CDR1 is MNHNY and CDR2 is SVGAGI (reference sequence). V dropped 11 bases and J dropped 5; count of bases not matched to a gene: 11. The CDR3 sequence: CAHKGTARETQYF. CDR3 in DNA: TGTGCCCACAAGGGGACAGCTCGTGAGACCCAGTACTTC.